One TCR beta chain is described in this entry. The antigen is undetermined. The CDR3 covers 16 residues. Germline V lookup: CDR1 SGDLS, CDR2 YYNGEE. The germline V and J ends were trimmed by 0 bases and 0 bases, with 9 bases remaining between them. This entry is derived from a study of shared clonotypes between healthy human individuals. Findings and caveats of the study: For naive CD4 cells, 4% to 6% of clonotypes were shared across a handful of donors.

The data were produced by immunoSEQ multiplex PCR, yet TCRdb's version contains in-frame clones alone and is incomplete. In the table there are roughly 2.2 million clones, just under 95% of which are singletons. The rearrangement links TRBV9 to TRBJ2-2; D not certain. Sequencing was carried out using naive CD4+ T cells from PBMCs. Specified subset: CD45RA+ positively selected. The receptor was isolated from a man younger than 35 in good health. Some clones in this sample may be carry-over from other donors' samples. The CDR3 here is CASSVGAASNTGELFF. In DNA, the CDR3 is TGTGCCAGCAGCGTAGGTGCGGCCTCGAACACCGGGGAGCTGTTTTTT.